This T cell receptor (beta chain) derives from a study of CD8 T cells in Susac syndrome. RNA was extracted with the RNeasy kit, and a quantity of roughly 0.5 to 1 ug was reverse transcribed using random hexamers. TCRdb reprocessed the immunoSEQ multiplex PCR reads with MiXCR, giving one entry per CDR3 protein. In the table there are about 300,000 distinct CDR3 sequences, 89% of which are singletons. The CDR3 runs 14 residues. Germline V gene lookup returns CDR1 MNHEY and CDR2 SVGEGT. V was trimmed by 8 bases and J by 2 bases, leaving 14 bases between them. The rearrangement links TRBV6-2 or TRBV6-3 to TRBJ2-3; possible D gene TRBD2, 6 bases. The sample was CD8+ T cells from PBMCs. The clonotype comes from a human donor with multiple sclerosis. CDR3 region: CASAPGGDTDTQYF. The CDR3 coding sequence is TGTGCCAGCGCTCCAGGCGGGGACACAGATACGCAGTATTTT.